A selection of T cell receptor beta chains follows, all from one sample in a study of T cell responses to AZD1222 COVID-19 vaccine. Sequenced by immunoSEQ multiplex PCR; TCRdb stores in-frame clones only, minus some. The sample records over 95,000 clones, approximately 90% being singletons. The starting material was peripheral blood, obtained on day 0 of AZD1222 vaccination. The receptors originated from an adult in good health. CDR3s include the opening cysteine and the closing phenylalanine or tryptophan.

J,V,CDR3
TRBJ1-6,TRBV5-1,CASSFDRVDNSPLHF
TRBJ1-1,TRBV11-2,CASSLDRTEAFF
TRBJ2-7,TRBV11-2,CASSLVGEQYF
TRBJ1-2,TRBV5-1,CASSLAVYNYGYTF
TRBJ1-3,TRBV7-9,CASSSSISGNTIYF
TRBJ1-2,TRBV6-1,CASSEGDRAPGYTF
TRBJ2-5,TRBV27,CASSLSGAGLQETQYF
TRBJ1-2,TRBV28,CASRLQGQGEGYTF
TRBJ1-3,TRBV19,CASSAGRRNTIYF
TRBJ2-2,TRBV27,CASSLSARGRTGELFF
TRBJ2-3,TRBV5-1,CASSLGPQDTQYF
TRBJ2-7,TRBV11-3,CASSPEQGRGSYEQYF
TRBJ2-7,TRBV6-5,CASRETGRDEQYF
TRBJ2-7,TRBV10-3,CAISESGVAYEQYF
TRBJ2-5,TRBV19,CASSTPGTWETQYF
TRBJ1-5,TRBV4-1,CASSQDRGNSNQPQHF
TRBJ1-2,TRBV9,CASSVGGGQAGLGYTF
TRBJ1-4,TRBV19,CASSIWPTNEKLFF
TRBJ1-2,TRBV28,CASSLPRHRFTNYGYTF
TRBJ2-3,TRBV6-4,CASSSDRADTQYF
TRBJ1-5,TRBV21-1,CASSKALQSNQPQHF
TRBJ1-6,TRBV28,CASIGGSGRSSPLHF
TRBJ1-5,TRBV6-2/TRBV6-3,CASSYSTGQGVYSNQPQHF
TRBJ1-4,TRBV30,CAWGPSGQGQKLFF
TRBJ1-5,TRBV5-1,CASSYRTGEGNQPQHF
TRBJ1-4,TRBV9,CASSARRTGGEKLFF
TRBJ1-2,TRBV4-1,CASSQAWDRVGYGYTF
TRBJ2-1,TRBV5-8,CASSNRDYRRNEQFF
TRBJ2-7,TRBV27,CASRLDRSVYEQYF
TRBJ1-1,TRBV7-2,CASSLVPGAGSEAFF
TRBJ2-7,TRBV5-1,CASSSRDMAVYEQYF
TRBJ1-3,TRBV7-2,CASSLDGQATIYF
TRBJ2-1,TRBV6-5,CASSRTSGSYNEQFF
TRBJ1-6,TRBV19,CASSISGGRIYSPLHF
TRBJ1-2,TRBV29-1,CSVAGQMYGYTF
TRBJ1-1,TRBV4-3,CASSQDPGTGGAGTEAFF
TRBJ2-5,TRBV5-5,CASSEDGGRETQYF
TRBJ2-7,TRBV23-1,CASSHSGTFSYEQYF
TRBJ1-5,TRBV23-1,CASMFDRVDQPQHF
TRBJ2-3,TRBV30,CAWSVEDSGYF
TRBJ1-2,TRBV11-2,CASSLYEPNPTF
TRBJ1-6,TRBV7-9,CASSALTGLGSYNSPLHF
TRBJ2-1,TRBV3-1/TRBV3-2,CASSHYPGLAVCEQFF